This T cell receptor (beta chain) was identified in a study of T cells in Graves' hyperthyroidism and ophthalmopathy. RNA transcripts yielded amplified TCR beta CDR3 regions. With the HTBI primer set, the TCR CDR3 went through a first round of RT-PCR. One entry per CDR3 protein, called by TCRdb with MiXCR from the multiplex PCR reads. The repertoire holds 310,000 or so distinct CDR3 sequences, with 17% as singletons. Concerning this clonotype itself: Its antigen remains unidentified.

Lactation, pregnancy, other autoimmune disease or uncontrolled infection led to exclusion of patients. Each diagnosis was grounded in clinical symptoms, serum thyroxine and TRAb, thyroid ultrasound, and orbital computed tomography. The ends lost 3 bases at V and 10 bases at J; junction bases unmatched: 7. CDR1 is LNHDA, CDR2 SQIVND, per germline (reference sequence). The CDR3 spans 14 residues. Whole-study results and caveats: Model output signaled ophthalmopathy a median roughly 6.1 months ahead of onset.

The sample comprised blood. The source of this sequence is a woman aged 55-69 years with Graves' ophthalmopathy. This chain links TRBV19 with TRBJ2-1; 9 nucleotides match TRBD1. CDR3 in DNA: TGTGCCAGTAGTATCGGACAGGGGACCCTAGAGCAGTTCTTC. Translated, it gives CASSIGQGTLEQFF.